These 10 T cell receptor beta chains share one sample of origin, sequenced in a study of chemoradiotherapy in HPV16-positive cancers. Some clones are missing from TCRdb's copy, which holds only in-frame ones; the method was immunoSEQ multiplex PCR. The table shows some 12,000 clones, with around nine tenths occurring only once. The specimen comprised blood, sampled from a patient who underwent chemoradiotherapy. Every receptor here comes from a human donor with HPV-associated anogenital cancer.

This clone was detected only a few times. In DNA form, the CDR3 reads TGTGCCAGCAGCTCTCTCGGACCACCCCAAGAGACCCAGTACTTC. Amino acids: CASSSLGPPQETQYF. J is TRBJ2-5 and V is TRBV6-5; D remains unclear. The V and J ends lost 6 bases and 1 base respectively, with 15 bases between them. This CDR3 has 15 residues. The germline gives CDR1 MNHEY, CDR2 SVGAGI.

The rearrangement joins TRBV11-2 to TRBJ2-5; D perhaps matches TRBD2 (5 bases). Germline lookup yields CDR1 SGHAT and CDR2 FQNNGV. The V end was cut by 7 bases, the J end by 4 bases, with 16 bases between. The CDR3 is 14 amino acids. The CDR3 loop reads CASNTLAWGETQYF. The CDR3 DNA is TGTGCCAGCAACACTTTAGCGTGGGGAGAGACCCAGTACTTC.

This clone was counted once. This sequence joins TRBV6-5 and TRBJ1-3; D ambiguous. The V gene's germline CDR1 is MNHEY and CDR2 SVGAGI. The CDR3 extends over 16 amino acids. V dropped 0 bases and J dropped 0 bases, with 9 bases sitting between them. CDR3 region: CASSYSTANSGNTIYF. CDR3 sequence (DNA): TGTGCCAGCAGTTACTCGACGGCAAACTCTGGAAACACCATATATTTT.

The chain has TRBV2 and TRBJ2-5, with TRBD2 as a possible D gene (7 bases). The V gene lost 7 bases and the J gene lost 7 bases, with 25 bases spanning the gap. Germline CDR1 SNHLY, CDR2 FYNNEI. The CDR3 has 16 amino acids. The CDR3 loop reads CASTPRGGGTSRTQYF. In nucleotides, the CDR3 is TGTGCCAGCACCCCGAGGGGGGGCGGGACCTCTCGGACCCAGTACTTC.

The chain has TRBV5-4 and TRBJ2-1; TRBD2 aligns across 13 bases. The CDR3 has 16 residues. CDR1 is SGHNT, CDR2 YYREEE, per germline (reference sequence). V lost 4 bases and J lost 5; bases outside the gene matches: 6. CDR3 amino acids: CASSTGLAGVHNEQFF. DNA for the CDR3: TGTGCCAGCAGCACAGGACTAGCGGGGGTGCACAATGAGCAGTTCTTC.

The genes are TRBV7-9 and TRBJ2-1; 8 positions agree with TRBD1. This CDR3 has 15 amino acids. Germline CDR1 SEHNR, CDR2 FQNEAQ (reference sequence). The J segment lost 4 bases and the V segment lost 5 bases, leaving 7 bases of the junction unmatched. CDR3 sequence: CASSHRDRPYNEQFF. In DNA form, the CDR3 reads TGTGCCAGCAGCCACCGGGACAGGCCTTACAATGAGCAGTTCTTC. The variable domain in full, with the rest retrieved from reference TRBV7-9 and TRBJ2-1, is DTGVSQNPRHKITKRGQNVTFRCDPISEHNRLYWYRQTLGQGPEFLTYFQNEAQLEKSRLLSDRFSAERPKGSFSTLEIQRTEQGDSAMYLCASSHRDRPYNEQFFGPGTRLTVL.

The CDR3 protein is CASTQGGQPQHF. DNA of the CDR3: TGTGCCAGCACCCAGGGCGGTCAGCCCCAGCATTTT. The chain carries TRBV27 and TRBJ1-5; the D gene is possibly TRBD1 (5 bases). CDR1 and CDR2 from the germline V gene are MNHEY and SMNVEV (reference sequence). The CDR3 is 12 residues long. V was cut by 7 bases and J by 6 bases, with 10 bases left in between.

The chain carries TRBV7-2 and TRBJ1-3; a weak D match, TRBD1 (5 bases). From germline, CDR1 is SGHTA and CDR2 FQGNSA. Trimming cost V 2 bases and J 1 base, with 15 bases left between them. The CDR3 spans 17 residues. This CDR3 reads CASSLLGGGSSGNTIYF. CDR3 DNA sequence: TGTGCCAGCAGCTTACTTGGTGGGGGATCGTCTGGAAACACCATATATTTT.

The chain combines TRBV7-9 with TRBJ2-5; TRBD1 aligns across 10 bases. CDR1 is SEHNR and CDR2 is FQNEAQ in the germline V gene (reference sequence). The V and J ends lost 4 bases and 3 bases, in that order; junction bases with no gene match: 5. CDR3 size: 15 residues. CDR3 amino acids: CASSYGTGEKETQYF. The CDR3 nucleotides are TGTGCCAGCAGCTACGGGACAGGGGAAAAAGAGACCCAGTACTTC.

This sequence joins TRBV19 and TRBJ2-2; 7 bases line up with TRBD1. V was pared by 5 bases and J by 5 bases, with 2 bases of the junction left unmatched. The germline V gene encodes CDR1 LNHDA and CDR2 SQIVND (reference sequence). This CDR3 spans 13 amino acids. DNA of the CDR3: TGTGCCAGTAGTGTGACAGGGACCGGGGAGCTGTTTTTT. It translates to CASSVTGTGELFF.